These T cell receptor beta chains were read from a single sample in a study of control samples from healthy donors and cancer patients. Here immunoSEQ multiplex PCR was the method, and the copy in TCRdb shows in-frame clones only, minus some. The data contain approximately 100,000 clones, around 88% of them singletons. The specimen sequenced was blood. Every receptor here comes from a man younger than 45 in good health. The CDR3 runs from the conserved cysteine through the conserved F or W. A D gene is named only where the DNA matches it firmly. Expanded clones are given a class, and other clones once, few, many or no size at all.

>TRBJ1-1|TRBV20-1|-|-
TGCAGTGCTAGTGGTAACACTGAAGCTTTCTTT
CSASGNTEAFF
>TRBJ2-3|TRBV6-1|-|-
TGTGCCAGCAGTGAGAAGGTCAGCATAGGAGATACGCAGTATTTT
CASSEKVSIGDTQYF
>TRBJ1-4|TRBV2|TRBD1|medium-sized
TGTGCCAGCAGTCGAACAGGGGGCAGTAATGAAAAACTGTTTTTT
CASSRTGGSNEKLFF
>TRBJ1-1|TRBV7-9|-|-
TGTGCCAGCAGCCACTTAACAGGAGAGAACACTGAAGCTTTCTTT
CASSHLTGENTEAFF
>TRBJ1-1|TRBV12-3/TRBV12-4|-|-
TGTGCCAGCAGTTTAGTCAAGGGCACTGAAGCTTTCTTT
CASSLVKGTEAFF
>TRBJ1-2|TRBV10-3|TRBD1|-
TGTGCCATCAGTGTTTCGACAGGGAATGGCTACACCTTC
CAISVSTGNGYTF
>TRBJ1-2|TRBV5-4|TRBD1|few
TGTGCCAGCAGCTTGGGCGGGACAGACTATGGCTACACCTTC
CASSLGGTDYGYTF
>TRBJ2-7|TRBV11-2|-|-
TGTGCCAGCAGCCTAAAGGGGTACGAGCAGTACTTC
CASSLKGYEQYF
>TRBJ1-1|TRBV28|-|-
TGTGCCAGCACCCGGACAGAGGCGAACACTGAAGCTTTCTTT
CASTRTEANTEAFF
>TRBJ2-7|TRBV6-2/TRBV6-3|-|-
TGTGCCAGCAGTTACTCAGGCAGGAACTACGAGCAGTACTTC
CASSYSGRNYEQYF
>TRBJ2-6|TRBV11-2|-|-
TGTGCCAGCAGCTTAGACCTCGAACAGGGCCCTTCTGGGGCCAACGTCCTGACTTTC
CASSLDLEQGPSGANVLTF
>TRBJ2-7|TRBV11-3|-|-
TGTGCCAGCAGCTCAAGAGCAGGCAACGAGCAGTACTTC
CASSSRAGNEQYF
>TRBJ1-6|TRBV4-3|-|-
TGCGCCAGCAGCCAAGATATCGGGGTTAATTCACCCCTCCACTTT
CASSQDIGVNSPLHF